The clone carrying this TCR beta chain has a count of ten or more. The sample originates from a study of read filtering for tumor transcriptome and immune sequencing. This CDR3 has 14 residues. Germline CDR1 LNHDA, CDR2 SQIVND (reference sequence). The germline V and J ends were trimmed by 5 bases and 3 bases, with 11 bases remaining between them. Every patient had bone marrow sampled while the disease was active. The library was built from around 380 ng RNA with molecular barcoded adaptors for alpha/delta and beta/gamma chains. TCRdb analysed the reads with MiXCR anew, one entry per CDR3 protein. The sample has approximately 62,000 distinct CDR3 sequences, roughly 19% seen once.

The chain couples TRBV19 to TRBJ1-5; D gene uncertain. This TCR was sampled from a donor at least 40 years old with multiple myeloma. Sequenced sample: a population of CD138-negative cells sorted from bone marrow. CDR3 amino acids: CASSLPRNNQPQHF. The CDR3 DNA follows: TGTGCCAGTAGTTTGCCCAGAAACAATCAGCCCCAGCATTTT.